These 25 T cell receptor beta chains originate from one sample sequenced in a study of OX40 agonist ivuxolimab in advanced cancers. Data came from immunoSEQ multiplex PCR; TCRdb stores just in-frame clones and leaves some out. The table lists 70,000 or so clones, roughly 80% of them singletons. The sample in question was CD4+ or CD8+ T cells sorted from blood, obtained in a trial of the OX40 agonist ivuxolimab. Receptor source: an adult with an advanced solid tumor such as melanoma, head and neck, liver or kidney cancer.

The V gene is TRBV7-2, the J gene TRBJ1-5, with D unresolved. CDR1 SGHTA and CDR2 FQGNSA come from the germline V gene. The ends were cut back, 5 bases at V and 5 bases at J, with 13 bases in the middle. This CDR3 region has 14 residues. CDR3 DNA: TGTGCCAGCAGCCCAAGGACGGGAGATCAGCCCCAGCATTTT. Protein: CASSPRTGDQPQHF.

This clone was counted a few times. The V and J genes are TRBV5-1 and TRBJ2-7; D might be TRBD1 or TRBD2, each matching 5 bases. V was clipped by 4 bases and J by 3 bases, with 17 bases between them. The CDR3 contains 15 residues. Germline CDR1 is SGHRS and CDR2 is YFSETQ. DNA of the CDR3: TGCGCCAGCAGCGGCTCCGGGACGACTATCTACGAGCAGTACTTC. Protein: CASSGSGTTIYEQYF.

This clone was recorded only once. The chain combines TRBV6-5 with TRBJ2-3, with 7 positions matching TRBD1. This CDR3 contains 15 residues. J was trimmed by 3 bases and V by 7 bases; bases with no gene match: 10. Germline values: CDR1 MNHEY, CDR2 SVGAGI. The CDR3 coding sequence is TGTGCCAGCACAAAGCAGGGGGTAGGGACAGATACGCAGTATTTT. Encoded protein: CASTKQGVGTDTQYF.

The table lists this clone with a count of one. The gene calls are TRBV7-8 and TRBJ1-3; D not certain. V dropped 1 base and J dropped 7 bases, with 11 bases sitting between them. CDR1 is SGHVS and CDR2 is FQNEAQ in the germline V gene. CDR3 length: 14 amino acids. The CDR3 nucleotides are TGTGCCAGCAGCTTAGTAGGTGGCGGCAACACCATATATTTT. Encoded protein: CASSLVGGGNTIYF.

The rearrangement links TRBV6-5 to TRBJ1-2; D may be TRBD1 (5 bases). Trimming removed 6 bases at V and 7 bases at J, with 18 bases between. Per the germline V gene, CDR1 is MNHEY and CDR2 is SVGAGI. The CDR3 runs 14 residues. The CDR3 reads CASSPVGVESGYTF. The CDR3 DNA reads TGTGCCAGCAGCCCGGTGGGGGTTGAAAGTGGCTACACCTTC.

CDR3 protein: CASSVEDEQFF. CDR3 bases: TGTGCCAGCAGCGTAGAAGATGAGCAGTTCTTC. The rearrangement links TRBV9 to TRBJ2-1; D not certain. The CDR3 sequence is 11 residues long. Deletions cut 0 bases from V and 8 bases from J, with 3 bases between. Germline loops: CDR1 SGDLS, CDR2 YYNGEE.

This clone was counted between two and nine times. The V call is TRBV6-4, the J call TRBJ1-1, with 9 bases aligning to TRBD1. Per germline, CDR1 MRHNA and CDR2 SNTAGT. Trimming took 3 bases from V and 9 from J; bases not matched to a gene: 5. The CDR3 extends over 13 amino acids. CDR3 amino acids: CASSEGQGLKAFF. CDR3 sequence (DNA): TGTGCCAGCAGTGAGGGACAGGGCTTAAAAGCTTTCTTT.

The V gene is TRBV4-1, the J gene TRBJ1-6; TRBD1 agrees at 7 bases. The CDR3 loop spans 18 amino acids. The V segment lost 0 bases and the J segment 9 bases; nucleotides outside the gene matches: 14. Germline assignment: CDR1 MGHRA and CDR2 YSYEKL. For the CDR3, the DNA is TGCGCCAGCAGCCAAGATTCGCTTTCGGCAGGGGGGTTTTCACCCCTCCACTTT. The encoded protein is CASSQDSLSAGGFSPLHF.

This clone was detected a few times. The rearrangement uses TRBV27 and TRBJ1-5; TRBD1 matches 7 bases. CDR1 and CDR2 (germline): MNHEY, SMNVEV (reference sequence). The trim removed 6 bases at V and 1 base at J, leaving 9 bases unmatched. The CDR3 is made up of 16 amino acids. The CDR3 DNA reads TGTGCCAGCAGGCGACAGGGAAGCCTGAGCAATCAGCCCCAGCATTTT. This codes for CASRRQGSLSNQPQHF.

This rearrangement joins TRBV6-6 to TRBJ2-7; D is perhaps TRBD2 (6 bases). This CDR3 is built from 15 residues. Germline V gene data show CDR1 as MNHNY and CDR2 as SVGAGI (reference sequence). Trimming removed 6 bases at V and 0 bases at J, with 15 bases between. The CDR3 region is CASSLLGSSSYEQYF. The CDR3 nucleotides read TGTGCCAGCAGCTTACTCGGGAGTAGCTCCTACGAGCAGTACTTC.

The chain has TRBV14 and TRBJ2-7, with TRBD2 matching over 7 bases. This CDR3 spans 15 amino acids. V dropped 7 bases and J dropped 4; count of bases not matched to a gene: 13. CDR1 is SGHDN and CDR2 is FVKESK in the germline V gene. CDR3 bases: TGTGCCAGCACCAAATCTGGCGGGGGATGGTACGAGCAGTACTTC. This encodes CASTKSGGGWYEQYF. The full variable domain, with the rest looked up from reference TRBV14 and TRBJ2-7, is EAGVTQFPSHSVIEKGQTVTLRCDPISGHDNLYWYRRVMGKEIKFLLHFVKESKQDESGMPNNRFLAERTGGTYSTLKVQPAELEDSGVYFCASTKSGGGWYEQYFGPGTRLTVT.

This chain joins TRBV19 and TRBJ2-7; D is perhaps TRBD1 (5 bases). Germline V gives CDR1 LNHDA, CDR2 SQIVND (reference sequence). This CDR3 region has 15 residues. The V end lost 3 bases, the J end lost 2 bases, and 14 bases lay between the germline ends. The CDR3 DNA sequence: TGTGCCAGTAGTATCATCAGGGCATCTCCCTACGAGCAGTACTTC. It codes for CASSIIRASPYEQYF.

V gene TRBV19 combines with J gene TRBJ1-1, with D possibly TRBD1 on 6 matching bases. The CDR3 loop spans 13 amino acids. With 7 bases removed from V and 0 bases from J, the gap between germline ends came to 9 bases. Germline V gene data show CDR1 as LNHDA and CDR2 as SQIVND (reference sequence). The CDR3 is CASTGVMNTEAFF. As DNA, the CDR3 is TGTGCCAGTACAGGGGTTATGAACACTGAAGCTTTCTTT.

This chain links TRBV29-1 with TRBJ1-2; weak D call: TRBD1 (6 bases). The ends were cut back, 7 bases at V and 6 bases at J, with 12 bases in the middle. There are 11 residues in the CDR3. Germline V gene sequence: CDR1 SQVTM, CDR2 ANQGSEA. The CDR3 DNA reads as TGCAGCGGTCAACAGGGAGATGGCTACACCTTC. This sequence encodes CSGQQGDGYTF.

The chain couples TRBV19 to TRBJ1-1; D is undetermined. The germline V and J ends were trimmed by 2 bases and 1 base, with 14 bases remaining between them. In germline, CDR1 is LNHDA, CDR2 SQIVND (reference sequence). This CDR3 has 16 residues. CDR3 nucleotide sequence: TGTGCCAGTAGTATATCGATTCGGGTATCGAACACTGAAGCTTTCTTT. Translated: CASSISIRVSNTEAFF.

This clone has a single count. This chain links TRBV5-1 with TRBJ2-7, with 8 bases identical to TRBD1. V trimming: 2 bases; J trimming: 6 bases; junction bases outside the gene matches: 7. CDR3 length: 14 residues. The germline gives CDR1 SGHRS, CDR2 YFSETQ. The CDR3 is CASSFGQGVSEQYF. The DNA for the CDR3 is TGCGCCAGCAGCTTCGGACAGGGAGTCAGCGAGCAGTACTTC.

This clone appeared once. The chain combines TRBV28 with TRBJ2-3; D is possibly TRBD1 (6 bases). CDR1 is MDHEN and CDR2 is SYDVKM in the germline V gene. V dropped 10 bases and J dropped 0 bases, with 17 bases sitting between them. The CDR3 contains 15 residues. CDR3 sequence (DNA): TGTGCCACCAAGGTGGACAGCTTTAGCACAGATACGCAGTATTTT. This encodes CATKVDSFSTDTQYF.

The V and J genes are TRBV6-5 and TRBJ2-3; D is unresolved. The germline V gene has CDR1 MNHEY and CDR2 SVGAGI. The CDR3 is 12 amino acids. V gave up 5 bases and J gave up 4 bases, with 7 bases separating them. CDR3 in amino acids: CASSRLADTQYF. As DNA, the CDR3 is TGTGCCAGCAGTCGACTTGCAGATACGCAGTATTTT.

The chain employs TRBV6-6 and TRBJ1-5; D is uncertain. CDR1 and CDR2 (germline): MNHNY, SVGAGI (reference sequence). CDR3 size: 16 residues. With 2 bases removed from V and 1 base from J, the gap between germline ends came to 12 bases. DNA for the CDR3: TGTGCCAGCAGTTACGGACGGAGCAGCAGCAATCAGCCCCAGCATTTT. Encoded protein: CASSYGRSSSNQPQHF.

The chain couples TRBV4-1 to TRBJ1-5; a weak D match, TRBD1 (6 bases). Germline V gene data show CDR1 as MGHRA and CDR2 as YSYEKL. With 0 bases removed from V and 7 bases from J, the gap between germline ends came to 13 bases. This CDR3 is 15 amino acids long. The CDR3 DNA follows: TGCGCCAGCAGCCAAGACGGGGGGGCGAGCCAGCCCCAGCATTTT. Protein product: CASSQDGGASQPQHF.

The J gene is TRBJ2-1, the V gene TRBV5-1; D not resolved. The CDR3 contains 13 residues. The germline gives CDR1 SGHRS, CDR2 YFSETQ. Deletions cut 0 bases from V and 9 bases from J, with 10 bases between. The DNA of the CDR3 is TGCGCCAGCAGCTTGGTAGTGGTAGGTGAGCAGTTCTTC. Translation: CASSLVVVGEQFF.

CDR3 sequence reads: CASSLSADYYGYTF. The CDR3 DNA is TGTGCCAGCAGCTTGTCGGCAGATTACTATGGCTACACCTTC. This rearrangement joins TRBV5-6 to TRBJ1-2; D remains ambiguous. Germline CDR1 reads SGHDT; CDR2 reads YYEEEE. V shed 1 base and J shed 3 bases, with 10 bases lying between them. The CDR3 length is 14 residues.

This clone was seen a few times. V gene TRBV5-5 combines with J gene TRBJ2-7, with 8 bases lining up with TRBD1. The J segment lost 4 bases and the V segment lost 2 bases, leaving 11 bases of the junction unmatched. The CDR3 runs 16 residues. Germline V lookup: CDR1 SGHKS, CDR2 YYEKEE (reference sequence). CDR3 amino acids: CASSLGTGIIGYEQYF. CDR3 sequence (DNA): TGTGCCAGCAGCTTAGGGACAGGAATTATTGGGTACGAGCAGTACTTC.

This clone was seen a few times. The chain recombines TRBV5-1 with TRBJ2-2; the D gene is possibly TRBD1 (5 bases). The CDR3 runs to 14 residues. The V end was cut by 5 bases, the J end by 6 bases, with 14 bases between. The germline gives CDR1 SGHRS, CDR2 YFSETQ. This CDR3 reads CASSSGFRAGELFF. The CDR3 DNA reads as TGCGCCAGCAGTTCAGGGTTTCGCGCCGGGGAGCTGTTTTTT.

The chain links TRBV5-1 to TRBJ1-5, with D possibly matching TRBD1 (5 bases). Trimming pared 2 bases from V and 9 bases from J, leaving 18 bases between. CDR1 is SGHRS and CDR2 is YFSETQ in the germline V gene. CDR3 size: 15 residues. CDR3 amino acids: CASSLRLRTPRPQHF. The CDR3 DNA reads TGCGCCAGCAGCTTACGCCTGAGGACACCTCGGCCCCAGCATTTT.